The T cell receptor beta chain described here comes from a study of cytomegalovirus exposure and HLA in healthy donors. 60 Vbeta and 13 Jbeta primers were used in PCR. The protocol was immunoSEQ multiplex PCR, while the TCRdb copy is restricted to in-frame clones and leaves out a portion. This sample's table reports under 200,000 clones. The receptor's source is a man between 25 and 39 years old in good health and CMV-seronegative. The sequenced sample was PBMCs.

The CDR3 sequence: CASSFRGGTEAFF. CDR3 DNA: TGTGCCAGCAGCTTTAGGGGTGGGACTGAAGCTTTCTTT. The chain has TRBV5-8 and TRBJ1-1; D is perhaps TRBD1 (5 bases). This CDR3 region has 13 residues. V lost 2 bases, J lost 5 bases, and 10 bases lay in between. Looked up from germline, CDR1 is SGHTS and CDR2 is YDEGEE.